Described below is a single T cell receptor beta chain sequence and its context. The CDR3 has 17 amino acids. Germline values: CDR1 MNHEY, CDR2 SMNVEV (reference sequence). The V gene lost 4 bases and the J gene lost 9 bases, with 22 bases spanning the gap. Original data processing: From reference gene primer amplification, estimates of nucleated cell counts were derived. The repertoire was sequenced with immunoSEQ multiplex PCR; TCRdb's copy has only in-frame clones and lacks some. That table supplies the V and J calls and clone size; D and trimming were determined from the DNA. The sample contains some 140,000 clones, roughly 78% of which appear only once. This sample was taken from a study of blood T cell repertoires in COVID-19. Background on the study: Samples of COVID-19 (acute and convalescent) were obtained from the United States, Italy and Spain. PBMCs, B-cell-depleted T cells, or T cells provided the cDNA or gDNA that made up the material.

The V gene is TRBV27, the J gene TRBJ1-6; TRBD1 might be the D (5 bases). The source is a man at least 80 years old with acute or convalescent COVID-19. Sequencing input: peripheral blood. DNA for the CDR3: TGTGCCAGCAGTTCCCCGGTGTTGGGGCATAATGGTTCACCCCTCCACTTT. Its protein is CASSSPVLGHNGSPLHF.